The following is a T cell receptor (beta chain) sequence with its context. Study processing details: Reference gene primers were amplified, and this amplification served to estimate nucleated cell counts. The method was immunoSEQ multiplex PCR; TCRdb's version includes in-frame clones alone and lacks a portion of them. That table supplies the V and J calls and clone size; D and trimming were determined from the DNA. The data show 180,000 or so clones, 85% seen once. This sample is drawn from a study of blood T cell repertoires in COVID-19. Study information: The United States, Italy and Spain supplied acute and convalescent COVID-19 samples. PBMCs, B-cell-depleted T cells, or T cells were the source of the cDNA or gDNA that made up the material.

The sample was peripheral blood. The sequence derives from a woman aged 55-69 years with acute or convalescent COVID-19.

This CDR3 reads CASSTVAGGPANEQFF. The DNA of the CDR3 is TGTGCCAGCAGTACAGTAGCGGGAGGGCCAGCCAATGAGCAGTTCTTC. The chain joins TRBV28 to TRBJ2-1, with 11 bases fitting TRBD2. The V gene end was trimmed by 5 bases and the J gene end by 6 bases; junction bases not matched to a gene: 9. Germline CDR1 is MDHEN and CDR2 is SYDVKM. CDR3 length: 16 amino acids. Combining the CDR3 with reference TRBV28 and TRBJ2-1 gives the whole variable domain DVKVTQSSRYLVKRTGEKVFLECVQDMDHENMFWYRQDPGLGLRLIYFSYDVKMKEKGDIPEGYSVSREKKERFSLILESASTNQTSMYLCASSTVAGGPANEQFFGPGTRLTVL.